Given below is one T cell receptor beta chain in context. This clonotype was seen at least ten times. What antigen it recognizes has not been identified. Per-base qualities were not stored, and no clone one base away is much larger. For this chain, trimming is 1 base at the V end and 3 bases at the J end, and the number of junction bases without a gene match is 3. CDR1 and CDR2, per the germline V gene, are SGHTA and FQGNSA. There are 14 amino acids in the CDR3, from cysteine to phenylalanine inclusive. Of the read, only the CDR3 DNA is kept; its 42 bases are in frame from base 1. The sample's treatment or condition label is to be understood as: live attenuated yellow fever vaccine strain. Two biological replicates of bulk PBMCs were collected at each blood-draw timepoint. A standard Ficoll-Paque protocol was used to isolate PBMCs from peripheral blood. RNA was extracted with TriZol from bulk PBMCs, CD4 and CD8 fractions, and dextramer-positive and dextramer-negative fractions.

Synthesis of TCR cDNA relied on 5'RACE template switching, a step that introduced a universal primer site along with unique molecular identifiers. Priming of cDNA synthesis was performed from both the TCR alpha and TCR beta constant segments. Libraries were amplified in two PCR steps, with sample barcodes and sequencing adapters added in the second step. Sequencing of libraries was done on Illumina HiSeq 2500 (2x100 bp) or NovaSeq (2x150 bp). For the original study's pipeline: MIGEC was used to demultiplex reads and collapse the reads into UMI consensus sequences, and MiXCR was used for V(D)J alignment. Vaccine-responding clonotypes were identified with edgeR using replicate PBMC samples, with FDR below 0.01 and a log2 fold change above 5 up to day 15 being required. Each bulk clonotype received a CD4 or CD8 identity based on whether the sequenced CD4 or CD8 repertoire contained that clonotype at higher abundance. TCRdb trimmed the raw reads at Q25, called clones with MiXCR and kept productive beta chains. Each CDR3 protein appears once, grouped with its most common genes and DNA. For this entry, the V and J calls and clone size follow TCRdb and not the study's own pipeline. The sample data list 610,000 or so distinct CDR3 sequences, and around an eighth of these were observed just once. The top ten clones comprise under 15% of the sample.

This specimen comes from a study of T cells after yellow fever vaccination (dated by TCRdb to the late 2010s). With respect to the entire study: Libraries from fractions with low cell numbers were prepared with the SMART-Seq v4 Ultra Low Input RNA kit. To follow T-cell clones before and after primary and booster YFV17D yellow fever vaccination, bulk TCR alpha and beta repertoires were sequenced over time. Two healthy male donors, one aged 18 to 30 and one aged 30 to 40 years, made up the cohort. Bulk PBMC replicates and cell subsets were isolated from blood drawn at multiple timepoints before and after both primary and secondary immunization.

The full study reports these points: After the booster, most of the clones that had expanded following primary vaccination were detected again (just under 97% of CD4 and roughly 88% of CD8), which suggests that memory was broadly maintained. Compared with the primary T-cell response, the secondary T-cell response was weaker but faster, peaking on day 5 rather than day 15. A small fraction of clonotypes appeared in both the CD4 and CD8 compartments, likely as a result of convergent recombination. The study included only two donors, which limits how far the findings can be generalized. FACS-sorted repertoires could contain abundant contaminating clonotypes from the bulk population, so computational filtering was required.

This clonotype was sampled from a young man who received the YFV17D yellow fever vaccine. The chain is assembled from TRBV7-2 and TRBJ2-7, with 7 bases matching TRBD2. The sequencing here drew on PBMCs, taken on the day of the yellow fever booster vaccination. CDR3 reads: CASSLGGRVYEQYF. The DNA reads TGTGCCAGCAGCTTAGGAGGGAGGGTCTACGAGCAGTACTTC. Reference TRBV7-2 and TRBJ2-7 genes cover what lies past the CDR3, so the full variable domain is GAGVSQSPSNKVTEKGKDVELRCDPISGHTALYWYRQSLGQGLEFLIYFQGNSAPDKSGLPSDRFSAERTGGSVSTLTIQRTQQEDSAVYLCASSLGGRVYEQYFGPGTRLTVT.